Presented here are 5 T cell receptor beta chains from one specimen sequenced in a study of T-cell reconstitution after alpha-beta-depleted transplantation in children. This sample's TCRbeta library carried unique molecular identifier barcodes. TCRdb independently ran MiXCR on the PCR reads; one entry per CDR3 protein. The sample includes about 640,000 distinct CDR3 sequences, approximately 15% seen only once; the top ten take 0.9% to 1.2%. The sequenced sample was PBMCs from the stem cell graft donor, obtained from the stem cell graft. The source of these receptors is a human donor who donated a stem cell graft to a child with acute myeloid leukemia.

This clonotype showed up many times. The chain has TRBV7-2 and TRBJ2-1, with D uncertain. This CDR3 comprises 13 residues. Trimming pared 1 base from V and 5 bases from J, leaving 6 bases between. Germline V gene data show CDR1 as SGHTA and CDR2 as FQGNSA. CDR3: CASSLGFNNEQFF. The CDR3 DNA follows: TGTGCCAGCAGCTTAGGGTTTAACAATGAGCAGTTCTTC.

The sample holds a few counts of this clonotype. J is TRBJ1-1 and V is TRBV20-1; TRBD1 is a possible D gene (5 bases). The CDR3 runs 14 residues. Germline loops: CDR1 DFQATT, CDR2 SNEGSKA (reference sequence). Trimming cost V 1 base and J 3 bases, with 12 bases left between them. The CDR3 DNA follows: TGCAGTGCTAGAGTTGACCCGGGGGACACTGAAGCTTTCTTT. It is translated as CSARVDPGDTEAFF.

The V call is TRBV12-3 or TRBV12-4, the J call TRBJ1-4, with D possibly matching TRBD1 (6 bases). Trimming cost V 5 bases and J 10 bases, with 14 bases left between them. The CDR3 totals 13 residues. In nucleotides, the CDR3 is TGTGCCAGCAGTGAAACGGGACATGGAAAACTGTTTTTT. Translating gives CASSETGHGKLFF.

This clonotype was seen only a few times. The chain recombines TRBV7-2 with TRBJ1-1; D call uncertain. V lost 3 bases, J lost 6 bases, and 11 bases lay in between. The CDR3 totals 13 residues. Per the germline V gene, CDR1 is SGHTA and CDR2 is FQGNSA. The CDR3 reads CASSFATASEAFF. The CDR3 DNA reads as TGTGCCAGCAGCTTTGCTACAGCCTCTGAAGCTTTCTTT.

The CDR3 region has the DNA TGTGCCAGCCGCGAAGAGGGCGAGCAGTACTTC. Amino acid sequence: CASREEGEQYF. The V gene is TRBV11-3, the J gene TRBJ2-7; D may be TRBD2 (5 bases). The CDR3 covers 11 residues. Between the trimmed V and J ends, which lost 8 bases and 6 bases, there was a span of 11 bases. The germline V gene has CDR1 SGHNT and CDR2 YENEEA.